A selection of T cell receptor beta chains follows, all from one sample in a study of T cells and Merkel cell carcinoma outcomes. Produced via immunoSEQ multiplex PCR; TCRdb's table is partial and in-frame only. Of about 6,400 clones in the sample, over 60% were seen once. Material for sequencing was tumor tissue from Merkel cell carcinoma. The receptor set was obtained from a human donor with Merkel cell carcinoma. Some clones in this sample may be carry-over from other donors' samples. Both conserved end residues are part of each CDR3. The D gene is left open where the match is weak. The size of a clone is reported for some rows only, either as once, few or many, or as a class for expanded clones.

size: .; D: TRBD1; J: TRBJ2-3; V: TRBV6-4; DNA: TGTGCCAGTAGTGACGGGACAGGGGGCACAGATACGCAGTATTTT; CDR3: CASSDGTGGTDTQYF
size: .; D: .; J: TRBJ1-5; V: TRBV10-2; DNA: TGCGCCAGCAGGGGGGAGGGTGATAGCAATCAGCCCCAGCATTTT; CDR3: CASRGEGDSNQPQHF
size: .; D: TRBD1; J: TRBJ2-7; V: TRBV27; DNA: TGTGCCAGCAGTTCCGGTACAGGGGGCGCCTGGGACGAGCAGTACTTC; CDR3: CASSSGTGGAWDEQYF
size: .; D: .; J: TRBJ2-6; V: TRBV10-3; DNA: TGTGCCATCAGCGCCGACTCTGGGGCCAACGTCCTGACTTTC; CDR3: CAISADSGANVLTF
size: .; D: .; J: TRBJ2-1; V: TRBV27; DNA: TGTGCCAGCAGTCGACGAGTTCCACCCTCCTACAATGAGCAGTTCTTC; CDR3: CASSRRVPPSYNEQFF
size: .; D: .; J: TRBJ1-1; V: TRBV30; DNA: TGTACCGGGGGAGGCAGGACCACTGAAGCTTTCTTT; CDR3: CTGGGRTTEAFF
size: .; D: .; J: TRBJ2-7; V: TRBV7-9; DNA: TGTGCCAGCAGCCCGGTCGGGACCGAGCAGTACTTC; CDR3: CASSPVGTEQYF
size: .; D: .; J: TRBJ2-3; V: TRBV2; DNA: TGTGCCAGCAGTGAACCCGACAGCCTAAACACAGATACGCAGTATTTT; CDR3: CASSEPDSLNTDTQYF
size: .; D: .; J: TRBJ2-1; V: TRBV10-3; DNA: TGTGCCATCAGTGGTGGAGGGGGGGATTACAATGAGCAGTTCTTC; CDR3: CAISGGGGDYNEQFF
size: .; D: TRBD2; J: TRBJ2-7; V: TRBV6-4; DNA: TGTGCCAGCAGGCTAGCGGGTAGACCTACTTACGAGCAGTACTTC; CDR3: CASRLAGRPTYEQYF
size: .; D: .; J: TRBJ2-5; V: TRBV5-5; DNA: TGTGCCAGCAGCTTTAGCTCCAGGGTAGGCGAGACCCAGTACTTC; CDR3: CASSFSSRVGETQYF
size: .; D: .; J: TRBJ2-2; V: TRBV19; DNA: TGTGCCAGTAGTAGGTACACCGGGGAGCTGTTTTTT; CDR3: CASSRYTGELFF
size: .; D: TRBD1; J: TRBJ2-7; V: TRBV5-1; DNA: TGCGCCAGCAGCCTGGGACAGGGCAACGAGCAGTACTTC; CDR3: CASSLGQGNEQYF
size: .; D: .; J: TRBJ2-3; V: TRBV7-8; DNA: TGTGCCAGCAGCTTCACAAGCCGCACAGATACGCAGTATTTT; CDR3: CASSFTSRTDTQYF
size: .; D: .; J: TRBJ2-7; V: TRBV20-1; DNA: TGCAGTGCTGACCAGGGCTACGAGCAGTACTTC; CDR3: CSADQGYEQYF
size: few; D: .; J: TRBJ1-1; V: TRBV13; DNA: TGTGCCAGCAGCTCCGAGGGACGGGGGGACACTGAAGCTTTCTTT; CDR3: CASSSEGRGDTEAFF
size: .; D: .; J: TRBJ2-1; V: TRBV29-1; DNA: TGCAGCGCATTCCGGGACGGGCAGTTCTTC; CDR3: CSAFRDGQFF
size: .; D: TRBD1; J: TRBJ1-1; V: TRBV30; DNA: TGTGCCTGGAGTGCCTACCGGGACAGGGCCAACACTGAAGCTTTCTTT; CDR3: CAWSAYRDRANTEAFF
size: few; D: .; J: TRBJ2-7; V: TRBV7-8; DNA: TGTGCCAGCAGCTACACCGGGGGCGAGCAGTACTTC; CDR3: CASSYTGGEQYF
size: few; D: TRBD2; J: TRBJ2-7; V: TRBV10-3; DNA: TGTGCCATCAGTGAGACTAGCGGGAAGTACGAGCAGTACTTC; CDR3: CAISETSGKYEQYF
size: .; D: .; J: TRBJ2-7; V: TRBV12-2; DNA: TGTGCTCCGAACCGACTGAAGAAAAGCTCCTACGAGCAGTACTTC; CDR3: CAPNRLKKSSYEQYF
size: .; D: .; J: TRBJ2-7; V: TRBV11-3; DNA: TGTGCCAGCAGCTTAGATCGGGGCGGGAACGAGCAGTACTTC; CDR3: CASSLDRGGNEQYF